The 8 T cell receptor beta chains reported below all come from one sample, sequenced in a study of blood T cell repertoires in COVID-19. Sequencing was performed with immunoSEQ multiplex PCR; in TCRdb, only in-frame clones are kept and a portion is missing. The data hold about 350,000 clones, with more than 70% observed a single time. The source material was peripheral blood. The origin of the receptors is a woman aged 55-70 years with COVID-19, enrolled during active disease.

The chain couples TRBV5-1 to TRBJ2-5, with a possible D match to TRBD2 (6 bases). V dropped 0 bases and J dropped 5 bases, with 11 bases sitting between them. The CDR3 contains 14 residues. Germline V gene sequence: CDR1 SGHRS, CDR2 YFSETQ. The CDR3 here is CASSLESRGETQYF. The CDR3 nucleotides read TGCGCCAGCAGCTTGGAATCCCGGGGGGAGACCCAGTACTTC.

The rearrangement uses TRBV2 and TRBJ2-2, with 10 bases that match TRBD1. This CDR3 is 14 amino acids long. Looked up from germline, CDR1 is SNHLY and CDR2 is FYNNEI. V was pared by 7 bases and J by 3 bases, with 2 bases of the junction left unmatched. The CDR3 spells CASKGQGDTGELFF. DNA for the CDR3: TGTGCCAGCAAAGGACAGGGGGACACCGGGGAGCTGTTTTTT.

The V and J genes are TRBV9 and TRBJ1-6; 8 bases align to TRBD1. The junction had 6 bases not matched to a gene; V was cut back by 1 base and J by 0 bases. CDR3 size: 18 residues. Looked up from germline, CDR1 is SGDLS and CDR2 is YYNGEE. DNA for the CDR3: TGTGCCAGCAGCGTAACAGACAGGGGCGTCTCCTATAATTCACCCCTCCACTTT. Its protein is CASSVTDRGVSYNSPLHF.

This chain connects TRBV2 to TRBJ1-4; unclear D gene. Germline-derived CDR1 and CDR2 are SNHLY and FYNNEI. This CDR3 comprises 16 residues. V was trimmed by 8 bases and J by 0 bases, leaving 16 bases between them. CDR3 in amino acids: CASPPGKLATNEKLFF. The DNA for the CDR3 is TGTGCCAGCCCTCCAGGAAAGCTTGCAACTAATGAAAAACTGTTTTTT.

The CDR3 here is CASSSGVGIQYF. The CDR3 DNA sequence: TGTGCCAGTAGCTCCGGGGTGGGCATTCAGTACTTC. V and J are TRBV19 and TRBJ2-4; D perhaps matches TRBD2 (5 bases). Germline assignment: CDR1 LNHDA and CDR2 SQIVND (reference sequence). This CDR3 is 12 amino acids long. Trimming pared 6 bases from V and 9 bases from J, leaving 12 bases between.

CDR3 loop: CASSFGASGGKDTQYF. CDR3 in DNA: TGCGCCAGCAGCTTTGGTGCTAGCGGGGGGAAAGATACGCAGTATTTT. The chain has TRBV5-1 and TRBJ2-3; TRBD2 matches 11 bases. The CDR3 loop spans 16 amino acids. After removal of 2 bases from V and 5 bases from J, the junction contained 7 bases not matched to a gene. Germline CDR1 is SGHRS and CDR2 is YFSETQ.

The V gene is TRBV7-8, the J gene TRBJ1-3, with a weak D call TRBD1 (6 bases). Germline assignment: CDR1 SGHVS and CDR2 FQNEAQ. The CDR3 is made up of 13 amino acids. Between the trimmed V and J ends, which lost 6 bases and 4 bases, there was a span of 10 bases. This chain's CDR3 is CASRSGQGNTIYF. The CDR3 DNA reads as TGTGCCAGCAGAAGTGGACAGGGAAACACCATATATTTT.

The chain recombines TRBV27 with TRBJ2-7; no reliable D call. With 0 bases removed from V and 3 bases from J, the gap between germline ends came to 12 bases. Per the germline V gene, CDR1 is MNHEY and CDR2 is SMNVEV (reference sequence). This CDR3 is built from 15 residues. The CDR3 region is CASSLSVLASYEQYF. As DNA, the CDR3 is TGTGCCAGCAGTTTATCGGTATTAGCTAGCTACGAGCAGTACTTC.